The subject of this entry is one TCR beta chain. Its antigen is still unknown. The data originate from a study of human thymus T cells. During corrective heart surgery, resections were taken, and the thymus tissue came from them. Finnish infants who were healthy and having corrective surgery for congenital heart defects made up the donors. Whole-study results and caveats: Repertoires sampled from thymus and blood appeared biased in V and J gene usage.

Only in-frame clones appear in the TCRdb table, and some are missing; sequencing was by immunoSEQ multiplex PCR. The sample contains 60,000 to 75,000 clones, over 85% of which appear only once. The CDR3 spans 14 residues. Germline-derived CDR1 and CDR2 are MNHEY and SMNVEV (reference sequence). V dropped 6 bases and J dropped 3; count of bases not matched to a gene: 4. The receptor comes from a girl under two years old with a congenital heart defect but otherwise immunologically healthy. The material sequenced was thymus tissue. The chain is built from TRBV27 and TRBJ2-7, with TRBD2 identical over 11 bases. CDR3 coding DNA: TGTGCCAGCAGCCCCGGGACTAGCGGCTACGAGCAGTACTTC. It encodes CASSPGTSGYEQYF.